This TCR beta chain was documented in a study of cytomegalovirus exposure and HLA in healthy donors. General study points: Prediction of most subjects' HLA-A and HLA-B alleles by TCR beta sequences was reportedly accurate. Data from an earlier analysis indicated that most TCR beta V segments were productive either about 90% or about 30% of the time. In vitro testing confirmed a few CMV-associated chains as specific for CMV antigens.

The PCR was carried out with 60 Vbeta primers and 13 Jbeta primers. Sequenced by immunoSEQ multiplex PCR; TCRdb stores in-frame clones only, minus some. The sample consists of around 150,000 clones, about 80% of them appearing once. Trimming stripped 0 bases from V and 2 bases from J, with 11 bases between. The germline V gene has CDR1 LGHNA and CDR2 YNFKEQ. The CDR3 has 15 residues. With regard to this clone: Its antigen is not known.

This TCR came from a woman between 35 and 50 years old in good health and CMV-seronegative. The sample comprised PBMCs. The chain combines TRBV4-2 with TRBJ2-7; D is perhaps TRBD2 (6 bases). CDR3 region: CASSQEVADPYEQYF. The CDR3 nucleotides read TGTGCCAGCAGCCAAGAGGTAGCGGACCCCTACGAGCAGTACTTC.